The T cell receptor beta chain described here comes from a study of T cell responses to AZD1222 COVID-19 vaccine (dated by TCRdb to the early 2020s). Background for the entire study: AZD1222 recipients with second doses at about 4 weeks or about 12 weeks were pooled, because spike-specific TCR depth and breadth did not differ between schedules. A total of over 230 trial participants underwent TCR sequencing, of whom about 200 received two doses of AZD1222 and roughly 25 received two doses of the MenACWY control vaccine. Trial participants were enrolled by age into 18-55, 56-69 and 70-plus year subgroups, with about 150, 28 and 57 TCR-sequenced participants respectively.

The CDR3 regions of human TCRbeta chains were analyzed by immunosequencing. Processing in the source paper ran as follows. Repertoire TCRs were checked for matches against a reference library of SARS-CoV-2-specific TCRs that had been generated using the MIRA antigen-specificity platform. Breadth was defined as the fraction of unique TCRs that were SARS-CoV-2-associated. Depth was defined as the fraction of total T cells that were SARS-CoV-2-associated. Using the MIRA data, each spike-specific TCR was mapped to the spike region that the TCR reacts to and placed in a CD4 or CD8 class. Log10-transformed breadth and depth values were compared by one-way ANOVA with Sidak's multiple comparisons tests. TCRdb took this table from immuneACCESS and kept in-frame rearrangements with V and J called. Such tables lack part of the clones; where checked against another copy, unresolved V genes explain under half of the gap, and the rest is unexplained. V and J calls and clone size are those listed in that table; D and trimming were worked out from the DNA. The sample profile shows 100,000 to 150,000 clones; 90% of them were found once. Jointly, the top ten make up less than 9% of the sample.

Sample time point, as interpreted from the label and publication: baseline before first vaccination. The vaccinee samples were drawn from two UK trials, COV001 and COV002, one of which was a single-blind randomized controlled phase 2/3 trial testing AZD1222 (ChAdOx1 nCoV-19) in healthy adults. For TCRbeta chain sequencing, PBMC samples were collected from trial participants at day 0 and at day 28 after the second dose. This clone has a single count. Its antigen is still unknown. Base qualities were left out, and no much larger clone turns up one base away. In the germline V gene, CDR1 corresponds to MRHNA and CDR2 to SNTAGT. At the junction V is shortened by 6 bases and J by 1 base, with 9 bases in between. Inclusive of the bounding cysteine and phenylalanine, the CDR3 is 13 residues long. CDR3 DNA is the only sequence kept; it has 39 bases, read in frame from the first base. What the work shows at the level of the full study, not this receptor alone: Nearly half of unique spike-specific TCRs reportedly recognized epitopes outside regions mutated in the B.1.351 and B.1.1.7 variants. Because no samples from the day 14 peak response were available, repertoires could be characterized only after the peak T cell response. CD4 TCRs associated with the vaccine covered the entire spike protein, and the dominant responses were in regions 160-218 and 743-854. After two AZD1222 doses, both the breadth and the depth of spike-specific TCRs were significantly higher than at day 0 and than in MenACWY recipients. The 56-69-year group was small, and its depth increase did not reach significance, likely because of low power. Conclusions about previously exposed vaccinees are limited, since just five to seven AZD1222 recipients were seropositive for SARS-CoV-2 at baseline. Participants were mostly white British, with more females than males. The authors suggested clonal diversity may have been underestimated.

This receptor was identified in an adult in good health. The sequences come from peripheral blood, collected on day 0 of AZD1222 vaccination. The chain employs TRBV6-4 and TRBJ1-1, with a tentative D gene TRBD1 over 5 matching bases. The CDR3 protein is CASRNQGNTEAFF. The bases read TGTGCCAGCAGGAACCAGGGGAACACTGAAGCTTTCTTT.